These T cell receptor beta chains were read from a single sample in a study of control samples from healthy donors and cancer patients. The method was immunoSEQ multiplex PCR; TCRdb's version includes in-frame clones alone and lacks a portion of them. Here the sample spans some 130,000 clones, 80% to 95% being singletons. Sequenced sample: blood. These receptor sequences come from a man aged 35-49 years in good health. Both conserved end residues are part of each CDR3. The D gene is left open where the match is weak. Size is stated for part of the rows, as once, few or many counts, or as a class when the clone is expanded.

v_call	clone_size	d_call	j_call	cdr3_aa	cdr3_nt
TRBV5-1	.	.	TRBJ2-1	CASSLQAINEQFF	TGCGCCAGCAGCTTGCAGGCAATTAATGAGCAGTTCTTC
TRBV20-1	.	.	TRBJ2-5	CSARRETQYF	TGCAGTGCTAGAAGGGAGACCCAGTACTTC
TRBV20-1	.	.	TRBJ2-3	CSANRPDTQYF	TGCAGTGCTAATCGGCCAGATACGCAGTATTTT
TRBV5-1	.	TRBD1	TRBJ2-6	CASSSGTGGSGANVLTF	TGCGCCAGCAGCTCCGGGACAGGGGGTTCTGGGGCCAACGTCCTGACTTTC
TRBV9	.	TRBD1	TRBJ1-6	CASSQTGANSPLHF	TGTGCCAGCAGCCAGACAGGGGCTAATTCACCCCTCCACTTT
TRBV7-9	few	.	TRBJ1-2	CASSLGQVGYTF	TGTGCCAGCAGCTTAGGACAGGTCGGCTACACCTTC
TRBV7-9	.	.	TRBJ1-1	CASSPGSGTEAFF	TGTGCCAGCAGTCCGGGATCCGGCACTGAAGCTTTCTTT
TRBV19	.	.	TRBJ1-1	CASSGRGWTEAFF	TGTGCCAGTAGTGGCAGGGGATGGACTGAAGCTTTCTTT
TRBV6-5	.	TRBD1	TRBJ2-3	CATGQGTDTQYF	TGTGCCACGGGACAGGGCACAGATACGCAGTATTTT
TRBV14	.	.	TRBJ2-5	CASSQDLGAGETQYF	TGTGCCAGCAGCCAAGATTTAGGGGCGGGAGAGACCCAGTACTTC
TRBV5-5	.	TRBD1	TRBJ1-3	CASSQYKQGTPGNTIYF	TGTGCCAGCAGCCAGTACAAACAGGGGACGCCTGGAAACACCATATATTTT
TRBV13	.	TRBD2	TRBJ2-7	CASSARRGASGEQYF	TGTGCCAGCAGCGCCCGGCGGGGGGCCTCGGGCGAGCAGTACTTC
TRBV19	.	TRBD2	TRBJ2-3	CASSPRRASGGRGTDTQYF	TGTGCCAGTAGTCCGAGGAGGGCTAGCGGGGGTCGGGGCACAGATACGCAGTATTTT
TRBV6-5	.	.	TRBJ2-5	CASSSRIEETQYF	TGTGCCAGCAGTTCCAGGATTGAAGAGACCCAGTACTTC
TRBV11-3	.	.	TRBJ2-2	CASSATGFTGELFF	TGTGCCAGCAGCGCAACAGGCTTCACCGGGGAGCTGTTTTTT
TRBV2	.	.	TRBJ2-3	CASSITDTQYF	TGTGCCAGCAGCATCACAGATACGCAGTATTTT
TRBV28	.	.	TRBJ2-6	CASLTRPGANVLTF	TGTGCCAGCCTAACTCGGCCTGGGGCCAACGTCCTGACTTTC
TRBV7-9	.	.	TRBJ1-1	CAGRWGEDTEAFF	TGTGCCGGTCGGTGGGGGGAAGACACTGAAGCTTTCTTT
TRBV3-1/TRBV3-2	.	TRBD2	TRBJ2-1	CASSRILTTSGGAGEQFF	TGTGCCAGCAGCCGAATACTTACAACTAGCGGGGGGGCCGGTGAGCAGTTCTTC
TRBV9	.	.	TRBJ1-6	CARSEGGGGNSPLHF	TGTGCCCGCAGCGAGGGGGGGGGCGGTAATTCACCCCTCCACTTT
TRBV10-3	.	.	TRBJ2-1	CAIKGPGTYNEQFF	TGTGCCATCAAGGGGCCCGGGACATACAATGAGCAGTTCTTC
TRBV5-1	few	TRBD2	TRBJ2-3	CASSPSGGAGDTQYF	TGCGCCAGCAGCCCTAGCGGGGGGGCCGGAGATACGCAGTATTTT